This TCR beta chain was observed in a study of technical replicates of blood from a few donors. Only in-frame clones appear in the TCRdb table, and some are missing; sequencing was by immunoSEQ multiplex PCR. This table has more than 80,000 clones, around 93% appearing once. The V end was cut by 8 bases, the J end by 0 bases, with 10 bases between. Germline CDR1 is ENHRY and CDR2 is SYGVKD. CDR3 length: 14 amino acids. This rearrangement joins TRBV10-3 to TRBJ2-2; D gene ambiguous. This sequence originates from a human donor in good health. The material sequenced was T cells isolated from PBMCs. CDR3 residues: CAISSFANTGELFF. The CDR3 nucleotides read TGTGCCATCTCGAGTTTCGCGAACACCGGGGAGCTGTTTTTT.